Sequencing of this TCR beta chain was carried out in a study of OX40 agonist ivuxolimab in advanced cancers. Turning to the study itself: All patients had ivuxolimab intravenously every 2 weeks at 0.01 to 10 mg/kg.

Measured with immunoSEQ multiplex PCR; TCRdb has only the in-frame clones, and not every one. In the table there are approximately 82,000 clones, 80% to 90% of which are singletons. The CDR3 length is 17 residues. Germline V gene lookup returns CDR1 LGHNA and CDR2 YNFKEQ. The germline V and J ends were trimmed by 3 bases and 3 bases, with 18 bases remaining between them. The input for sequencing was CD4+ or CD8+ T cells sorted from blood, taken in a trial of the OX40 agonist ivuxolimab. The chain has TRBV4-2 and TRBJ2-1; D is perhaps TRBD1 (6 bases). The TCR comes from an adult with an advanced solid tumor such as melanoma, head and neck, liver or kidney cancer. The CDR3, as DNA: TGTGCCAGCAGCCACCAACACAGGGAGCAGGGCTACAATGAGCAGTTCTTC. It specifies CASSHQHREQGYNEQFF.